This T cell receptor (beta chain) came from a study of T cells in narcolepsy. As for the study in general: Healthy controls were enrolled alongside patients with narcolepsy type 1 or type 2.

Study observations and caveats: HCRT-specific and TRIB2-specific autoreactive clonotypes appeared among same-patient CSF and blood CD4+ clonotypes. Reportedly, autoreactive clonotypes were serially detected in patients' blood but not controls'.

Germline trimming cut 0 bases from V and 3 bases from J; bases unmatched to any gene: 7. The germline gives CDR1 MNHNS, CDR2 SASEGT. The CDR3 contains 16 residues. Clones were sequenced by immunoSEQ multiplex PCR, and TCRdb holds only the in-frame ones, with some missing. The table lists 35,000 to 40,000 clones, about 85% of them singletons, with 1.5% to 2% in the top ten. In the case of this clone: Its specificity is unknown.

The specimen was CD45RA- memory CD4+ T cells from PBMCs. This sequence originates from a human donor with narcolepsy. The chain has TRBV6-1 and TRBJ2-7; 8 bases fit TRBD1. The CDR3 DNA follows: TGTGCCAGCAGTGAAGCGCTGCAGGGGGCGTTCTACGAGCAGTACTTC. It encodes CASSEALQGAFYEQYF.